This T cell receptor (beta chain) stems from a study of monozygotic twins with inflammatory bowel disease. CDR1 is LNHNV and CDR2 is YYDKDF in the germline V gene (reference sequence). This CDR3 has 12 amino acids. It was around 3.5 ug of total RNA that each TCR library used. Two nested PCRs, run for roughly 16 and 10 cycles, were applied to TCRalpha and TCRbeta cDNA. TCRdb reanalyzed the 5' RACE reads, giving one entry per CDR3 protein sequence and no DNA. The sample yields over 90,000 distinct CDR3 sequences, of which the top ten take up more than 1.5%. The TCR sequence derives from a human donor with ulcerative colitis or Crohn's disease, or a healthy co-twin of an affected twin (not recorded which). The chain links TRBV15 to TRBJ1-2. Sequences were obtained from blood. The CDR3 reads CATSRDETGYTF. Complete variable domain (other parts from reference TRBV15 and TRBJ1-2): DAMVIQNPRYQVTQFGKPVTLSCSQTLNHNVMYWYQQKSSQAPKLLFHYYDKDFNNEADTPDNFQSRRPNTSFCFLDIRSPGLGDTAMYLCATSRDETGYTFGSGTRLTVV.